Reported below is one TCR beta chain. Its antigen is unknown. The data originate from a study of cytomegalovirus exposure and HLA in healthy donors. Study-wide background: About 85 million unique TCRs from HLA-typed donors were held in an early release of data. The study, taken as a whole, reports: Under in vitro conditions, a few CMV-associated chains were confirmed as specific for CMV antigens. Analyses of presence and absence presupposed an approximately uniform sequencing depth across donors. In a later analysis, CMV-associated beta chains were mostly HLA-associated, it appeared.

PCR involved 60 Vbeta and 13 Jbeta primers. The assay was immunoSEQ multiplex PCR, and TCRdb's table has in-frame clones only and misses some. Of about 180,000 clones listed, more than 60% are singletons. The germline CDR1 and CDR2 sequences are SGHDN and FVKESK. The V and J ends lost 6 bases and 10 bases, in that order; junction bases with no gene match: 7. This CDR3 spans 12 amino acids. The sequenced sample was PBMCs. This sequence joins TRBV14 and TRBJ1-1; TRBD1 matches 8 bases. The origin of this receptor is a woman aged 55-69 years in good health and CMV-seropositive. CDR3 DNA sequence: TGTGCCAGCAGTCCCGACAGGGGAGGAGCTTTCTTT. Protein product: CASSPDRGGAFF.